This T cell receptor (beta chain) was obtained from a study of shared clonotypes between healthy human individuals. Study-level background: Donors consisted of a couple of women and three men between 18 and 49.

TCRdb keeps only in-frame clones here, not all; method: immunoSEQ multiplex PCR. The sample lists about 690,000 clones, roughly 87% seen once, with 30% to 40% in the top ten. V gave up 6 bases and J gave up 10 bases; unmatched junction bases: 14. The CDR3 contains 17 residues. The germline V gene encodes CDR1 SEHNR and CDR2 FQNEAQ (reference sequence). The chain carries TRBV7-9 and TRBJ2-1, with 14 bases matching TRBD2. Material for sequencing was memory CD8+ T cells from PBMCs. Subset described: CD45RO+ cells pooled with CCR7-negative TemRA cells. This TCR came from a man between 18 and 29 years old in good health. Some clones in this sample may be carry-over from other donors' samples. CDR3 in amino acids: CASRQEGGLAGAGEQFF. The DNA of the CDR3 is TGTGCCAGCAGGCAAGAGGGGGGACTAGCGGGAGCAGGGGAGCAGTTCTTC.